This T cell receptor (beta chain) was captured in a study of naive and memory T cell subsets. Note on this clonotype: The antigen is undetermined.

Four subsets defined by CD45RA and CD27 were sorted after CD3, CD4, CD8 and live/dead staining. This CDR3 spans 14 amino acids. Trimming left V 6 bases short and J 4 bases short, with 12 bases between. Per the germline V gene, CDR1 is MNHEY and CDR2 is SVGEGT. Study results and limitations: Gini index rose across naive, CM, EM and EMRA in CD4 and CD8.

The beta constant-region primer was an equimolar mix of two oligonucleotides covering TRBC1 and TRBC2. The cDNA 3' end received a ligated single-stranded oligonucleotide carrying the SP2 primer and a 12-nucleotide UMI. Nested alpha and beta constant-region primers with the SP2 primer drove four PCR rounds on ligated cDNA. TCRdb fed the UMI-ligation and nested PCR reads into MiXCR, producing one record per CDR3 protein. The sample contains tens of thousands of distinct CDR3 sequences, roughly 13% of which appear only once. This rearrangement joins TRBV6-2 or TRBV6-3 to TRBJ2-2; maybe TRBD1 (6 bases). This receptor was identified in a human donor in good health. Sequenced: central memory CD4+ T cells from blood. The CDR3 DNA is TGTGCCAGCAGACCTACAGGGCTCACCGGGGAGCTGTTTTTT. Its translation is CASRPTGLTGELFF.